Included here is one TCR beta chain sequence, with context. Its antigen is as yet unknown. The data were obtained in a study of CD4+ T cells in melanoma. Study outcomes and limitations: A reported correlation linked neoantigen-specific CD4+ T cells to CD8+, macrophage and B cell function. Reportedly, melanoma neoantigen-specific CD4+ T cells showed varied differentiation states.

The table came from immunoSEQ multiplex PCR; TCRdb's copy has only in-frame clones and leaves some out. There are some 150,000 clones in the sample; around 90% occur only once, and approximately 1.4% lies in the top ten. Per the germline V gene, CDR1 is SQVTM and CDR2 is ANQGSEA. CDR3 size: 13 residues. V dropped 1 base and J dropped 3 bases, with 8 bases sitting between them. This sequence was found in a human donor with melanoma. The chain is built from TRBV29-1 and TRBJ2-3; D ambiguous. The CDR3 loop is CSVEGANTDTQYF. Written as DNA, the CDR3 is TGCAGCGTTGAAGGGGCAAATACAGATACGCAGTATTTT.